These 25 T cell receptor beta chains were all obtained from the same sample, sequenced in a study of T cells in Graves' hyperthyroidism and ophthalmopathy. Researchers took RNA transcripts and amplified the TCR beta CDR3 regions from them. HTBI primers drove first-round RT-PCR of the TCR CDR3. Via MiXCR, TCRdb re-called the multiplex PCR reads, giving one row per CDR3 protein. The table has roughly 570,000 distinct CDR3 sequences, more than 45% seen once; the top ten hold around 20%. The sequencing sample was made of peripheral blood or thyroid tissue (not recorded which). The origin of the receptors is an adult woman with Graves' disease, either hyperthyroidism or ophthalmopathy (not recorded which).

The table lists this clonotype with many counts. This chain uses TRBV20-1 with TRBJ2-7; 11 bases are shared with TRBD2. V was pared by 2 bases and J by 3 bases, with 6 bases of the junction left unmatched. There are 15 residues in the CDR3. Germline assignment: CDR1 DFQATT and CDR2 SNEGSKA (reference sequence). CDR3 sequence: CSARPLSGGDYEQYF. Here the CDR3 DNA reads TGCAGTGCTAGACCTCTTAGCGGGGGGGACTACGAGCAGTACTTC.

A few counts support this clonotype. The chain has TRBV12-3 or TRBV12-4 and TRBJ1-1; unclear D gene. This CDR3 has 13 residues. Trimming shortened V by 3 bases and J by 5 bases, and 10 bases separated the two germline ends. CDR3 region: CASSFLGRTEAFF. The DNA for the CDR3 is TGTGCCAGCAGTTTTTTGGGCCGGACTGAAGCTTTCTTT.

V gene TRBV19 combines with J gene TRBJ1-2; TRBD1 aligns across 8 bases. The trim removed 8 bases at V and 2 bases at J, leaving 1 base unmatched. CDR1 LNHDA and CDR2 SQIVND come from the germline V gene (reference sequence). The CDR3 sequence is 12 residues long. CDR3 region: CASGDRNYGYTF. CDR3 DNA sequence: TGTGCCAGTGGGGACAGGAACTATGGCTACACCTTC. Full variable domain (remainder filled in from reference TRBV19 and TRBJ1-2): DGGITQSPKYLFRKEGQNVTLSCEQNLNHDAMYWYRQDPGQGLRLIYYSQIVNDFQKGDIAEGYSVSREKKESFPLTVTSAQKNPTAFYLCASGDRNYGYTFGSGTRLTVV.

This clonotype came up many times. This rearrangement joins TRBV2 to TRBJ2-5; D unresolved. Trimming cost V 0 bases and J 9 bases, with 14 bases left between them. The CDR3 is 14 amino acids. CDR1 SNHLY and CDR2 FYNNEI come from the germline V gene. This CDR3 reads CASSEAERQQPQYF. CDR3 DNA: TGTGCCAGCAGTGAAGCGGAGCGCCAGCAGCCCCAGTACTTC. The whole variable domain, filled in from reference TRBV2 and TRBJ2-5, reads EPEVTQTPSHQVTQMGQEVILRCVPISNHLYFYWYRQILGQKVEFLVSFYNNEISEKSEIFDDQFSVERPDGSNFTLKIRSTKLEDSAMYFCASSEAERQQPQYFGPGTRLLVL.

The chain recombines TRBV5-1 with TRBJ1-2; D is undetermined. Trimming took off 3 bases at V and 6 bases at J, with 15 bases between the two ends. The CDR3 has 14 amino acids. The germline V gene encodes CDR1 SGHRS and CDR2 YFSETQ. The CDR3 here is CASSSGGLKDGYTF. DNA of the CDR3: TGCGCCAGCAGCTCAGGAGGGTTGAAGGATGGCTACACCTTC.

The genes are TRBV7-8 and TRBJ1-6; 9 positions agree with TRBD1. Looked up from germline, CDR1 is SGHVS and CDR2 is FQNEAQ. The CDR3 contains 16 residues. V lost 1 base and J lost 7; bases outside the gene matches: 5. As DNA, the CDR3 is TGTGCCAGCAGCTTAGTCTCGACAGGGGGGAATTCACCCCTCCACTTT. Its protein product is CASSLVSTGGNSPLHF.

The chain has TRBV11-1 and TRBJ2-2; perhaps TRBD1 as D (5 bases). Germline V gene data show CDR1 as SGHAT and CDR2 as FQDESV (reference sequence). Trimming removed 6 bases from V and 0 bases from J, with 11 bases in between. This CDR3 spans 15 amino acids. The CDR3 is CASSPDSANTGELFF. The CDR3 DNA is TGTGCCAGCAGTCCTGACAGTGCGAACACCGGGGAGCTGTTTTTT. The full variable domain, completed using reference TRBV11-1 and TRBJ2-2, is EAEVAQSPRYKITEKSQAVAFWCDPISGHATLYWYRQILGQGPELLVQFQDESVVDDSQLPKDRFSAERLKGVDSTLKIQPAELGDSAMYLCASSPDSANTGELFFGEGSRLTVL.

This clonotype turned up a few times. In DNA form, the CDR3 reads TGTGCCATCAGTGAGTCAGGGGGACCGTCACCCCTCCACTTT. This gives the protein CAISESGGPSPLHF. The chain links TRBV10-3 to TRBJ1-6; maybe TRBD1 (6 bases). The CDR3 consists of 14 residues. Germline V gene sequence: CDR1 ENHRY, CDR2 SYGVKD. Trimming took 0 bases from V and 10 from J, leaving 10 bases between them.

The rearrangement joins TRBV20-1 to TRBJ2-5; D unclear. The CDR3 is made up of 13 amino acids. Germline V gives CDR1 DFQATT, CDR2 SNEGSKA (reference sequence). The chain's CDR3 is CSAGGSSNQPQYF. For the CDR3, the DNA is TGCAGCGCTGGCGGAAGTAGCAATCAGCCCCAGTACTTC.

V gene TRBV10-3 combines with J gene TRBJ1-5; no clear D. Germline CDR1 and CDR2: ENHRY and SYGVKD. Trimming took 4 bases from V and 3 from J, leaving 13 bases between them. There are 15 residues in the CDR3. The CDR3 DNA reads as TGTGCCATCAGTGGGTCAATCCCTAACAATCAGCCCCAGCATTTT. Its translation is CAISGSIPNNQPQHF.

The chain couples TRBV11-2 to TRBJ2-3; D call uncertain. The better agreement between TRBJ2-1 and the DNA end casts doubt on the J call. Germline V gene sequence: CDR1 SGHAT, CDR2 FQNNGV. This CDR3 contains 14 residues. CDR3 nucleotide sequence: TGTGCCAGCAGCCCAGTGGCCTCCTACAATGAGCAGTTCTTC. Its translation: CASSPVASYNEQFF.

The genes are TRBV7-9 and TRBJ2-1; D gene uncertain. The V end lost 1 base, the J end lost 8 bases, and 9 bases lay between the germline ends. The CDR3 sequence is 13 residues long. In germline, CDR1 is SEHNR, CDR2 FQNEAQ (reference sequence). The CDR3 spells CASSLVPVYEQFF. In DNA form, the CDR3 reads TGTGCCAGCAGCTTAGTACCCGTCTATGAGCAGTTCTTC.

There are many counts of this clonotype. The chain carries TRBV15 and TRBJ1-2; 11 positions match TRBD1. Germline CDR1 LNHNV, CDR2 YYDKDF (reference sequence). The V gene end was trimmed by 0 bases and the J gene end by 3 bases; junction bases not matched to a gene: 6. The CDR3 consists of 17 residues. CDR3 in amino acids: CATSRETPGQGDYGYTF. The CDR3 bases are TGTGCCACCAGCAGAGAAACCCCGGGACAGGGGGACTATGGCTACACCTTC.

Written as DNA, the CDR3 is TGTGCCAGCAGAACTCGGAGGGGGAGGGAGACCCAGTACTTC. It encodes CASRTRRGRETQYF. The V and J genes are TRBV7-8 and TRBJ2-5, with D perhaps matching TRBD1 or TRBD2 (6 bases each). V lost 6 bases, J lost 5 bases, and 16 bases lay in between. The length of the CDR3 is 14 residues. Germline lookup yields CDR1 SGHVS and CDR2 FQNEAQ.

Remarks on this clonotype: A junction end diverges from the germline sequence, so it may reflect a read error. The chain links TRBV2 to TRBJ1-5; a weak D match, TRBD1 (5 bases). CDR1 is SNHLY and CDR2 is FYNNEI in the germline V gene. The CDR3 totals 13 residues. The CDR3 sequence is CATSSGLGQPQHF. CDR3 nucleotides: TGTGCCACCAGTTCAGGGCTCGGTCAGCCCCAGCATTTT.

This clonotype was counted a few times. This rearrangement joins TRBV12-3 or TRBV12-4 to TRBJ1-4; no reliable D call. The CDR3 covers 15 residues. With 3 bases removed from V and 1 base from J, the gap between germline ends came to 9 bases. This CDR3 is CASSFSSLTNEKLFF. CDR3 DNA: TGTGCCAGCAGTTTTAGTTCCCTAACTAATGAAAAACTGTTTTTT.

V is TRBV28 and J is TRBJ1-5; D is undetermined. The CDR3 covers 15 residues. The germline CDR1 and CDR2 sequences are MDHEN and SYDVKM. Trimming removed 0 bases from V and 5 bases from J, with 11 bases in between. The CDR3 DNA is TGTGCCAGCAGTTTATGGTCGGGGTGGGATCAGCCCCAGCATTTT. Amino acid sequence: CASSLWSGWDQPQHF.

The rearrangement links TRBV20-1 to TRBJ2-7; unclear D gene. Germline CDR1 reads DFQATT; CDR2 reads SNEGSKA (reference sequence). Trimming took off 4 bases at V and 1 base at J, with 8 bases between the two ends. The CDR3 is 12 amino acids. CDR3 DNA: TGCAGTGCTACACATCCTTCCTACGAGCAGTACTTC. Translation gives CSATHPSYEQYF.

The chain is built from TRBV29-1 and TRBJ2-6, with D unclear. V was trimmed by 4 bases and J by 2 bases, leaving 9 bases between them. Germline V gene sequence: CDR1 SQVTM, CDR2 ANQGSEA. The CDR3 runs to 14 residues. DNA for the CDR3: TGCAGCGTTGCGCCTCAGGCTGGGGCCAACGTCCTGACTTTC. Its protein product is CSVAPQAGANVLTF.

In DNA, the CDR3 is TGTGCCAGCAGCTACAAAGACGCGGACTGGATGTTAACAGATACGCAGTATTTT. Translated, it gives CASSYKDADWMLTDTQYF. The chain uses TRBV11-1 and TRBJ2-3, with D maybe TRBD2 (5 bases). From germline, CDR1 is SGHAT and CDR2 FQDESV (reference sequence). The V gene lost 4 bases and the J gene lost 3 bases, with 23 bases spanning the gap. This CDR3 is built from 18 residues.

Notes on this clonotype: No conserved phenylalanine or tryptophan is present at the end of the CDR3, so a read error is the likely explanation. It is unclear where the CDR3 begins or ends on the DNA, so no DNA is shown, and the CDR3 is as TCRdb lists it. The V call is TRBV2, the J call TRBJ2-2. Looked up from germline, CDR1 is SNHLY and CDR2 is FYNNEI. The CDR3 adds up to 8 amino acids, both ends counted. CDR3 loop: CASSGKFR.

V usage is TRBV10-2 and J usage is TRBJ1-1; 9 bases line up with TRBD1. Trimming cost V 6 bases and J 8 bases; bases outside gene matches: 7. This CDR3 spans 13 amino acids. Germline V lookup: CDR1 WSHSY, CDR2 SAAADI. The CDR3 sequence: CASSPGQGREAFF. CDR3 nucleotides: TGCGCCAGCAGCCCGGGACAGGGTCGGGAAGCTTTCTTT.

This clonotype showed up just a few times. V is TRBV9 and J is TRBJ1-3; D is perhaps TRBD1 (5 bases). Germline CDR1 is SGDLS and CDR2 is YYNGEE. The germline V and J ends were trimmed by 3 bases and 0 bases, with 13 bases remaining between them. This CDR3 spans 16 amino acids. In DNA form, the CDR3 reads TGTGCCAGCAGCGCTCGGGGACCGATCTCTGGAAACACCATATATTTT. Translation gives CASSARGPISGNTIYF.

The rearrangement links TRBV20-1 to TRBJ2-5; D may be TRBD1 (6 bases). The ends were cut back, 3 bases at V and 5 bases at J, with 10 bases in the middle. The V gene's germline CDR1 is DFQATT and CDR2 SNEGSKA (reference sequence). CDR3 length: 12 residues. Here the CDR3 DNA reads TGCAGTGCTAGTACAGGGCTGGAGACCCAGTACTTC. It specifies CSASTGLETQYF.

The chain recombines TRBV11-2 with TRBJ1-3; 7 nucleotides match TRBD1. The V gene end was trimmed by 4 bases and the J gene end by 0 bases; junction bases not matched to a gene: 3. Per the germline V gene, CDR1 is SGHAT and CDR2 is FQNNGV. The CDR3 has 15 residues. CDR3 bases: TGTGCCAGCAGCTGGGACAGCAGCTCTGGAAACACCATATATTTT. Its protein product is CASSWDSSSGNTIYF.